This T cell receptor beta chain was documented in a study of blood T cell repertoires in COVID-19. The repertoire was sequenced with immunoSEQ multiplex PCR; TCRdb's copy has only in-frame clones and lacks some. The table records about 220,000 clones, approximately 80% of them present only once. The CDR3 runs 15 residues. With V trimmed by 4 bases and J by 6 bases, 4 bases remained unmatched. Germline CDR1 reads SGHRS; CDR2 reads YFSETQ. The sample taken for sequencing was peripheral blood. The chain employs TRBV5-1 and TRBJ2-1; 13 bases fit TRBD2. This receptor was taken from a human donor in a cohort sampled during active COVID-19. CDR3 residues: CASSPRLAGGNEQFF. CDR3 in DNA: TGCGCCAGCAGCCCCCGACTAGCGGGAGGCAATGAGCAGTTCTTC.